A single sample gave rise to the 21 T cell receptor beta chains below, sequenced in a study of blood T cells in healthy people across ages. Primers used in a second PCR of roughly 6 to 11 cycles were a sample-barcoded 5' primer and a J-beta primer mix. TCRdb reprocessed the 5' RACE reads via MiXCR and lists one record per CDR3 protein. The sample consists of approximately 800,000 distinct CDR3 sequences, around 25% of them appearing once. A further study also used this sample, focusing on T cells of mothers and their children.

Sequencing used blood. The source of these receptors is a boy younger than 18 in good health.

V and J are TRBV28 and TRBJ2-7, with D perhaps matching TRBD1 (5 bases). Trimming cost V 2 bases and J 6 bases, with 14 bases left between them. Germline V gives CDR1 MDHEN, CDR2 SYDVKM. This CDR3 has 14 residues. In DNA, the CDR3 is TGTGCCAGCAGTTTACAGGGTGTGGTTCCCGAGCAGTACTTC. The encoded protein is CASSLQGVVPEQYF.

This clonotype was detected only a few times. CDR3: CASKRQGSGEQFF. The CDR3 nucleotides read TGTGCCAGCAAAAGACAGGGGTCGGGTGAGCAGTTCTTC. The rearrangement uses TRBV6-1 and TRBJ2-1, with TRBD1 matching 8 bases. V was pared by 7 bases and J by 9 bases, with 8 bases of the junction left unmatched. CDR1 is MNHNS and CDR2 is SASEGT in the germline V gene. CDR3 size: 13 residues.

This clonotype was detected a few times. V usage is TRBV10-3 and J usage is TRBJ1-4, with D perhaps TRBD1 (6 bases). Between the trimmed V and J ends, which lost 8 bases and 8 bases, there was a span of 18 bases. The CDR3 is made up of 14 amino acids. From germline, CDR1 is ENHRY and CDR2 SYGVKD. The CDR3, as DNA: TGTGCCATCGGTGGAACAGGGTTAGCGGAAAAACTGTTTTTT. As protein: CAIGGTGLAEKLFF.

This clonotype was recorded a few times. The chain combines TRBV6-5 with TRBJ2-7; 11 nucleotides agree with TRBD1. Per germline, CDR1 MNHEY and CDR2 SVGAGI. This CDR3 contains 15 residues. The ends lost 6 bases at V and 3 bases at J; junction bases unmatched: 7. The CDR3 nucleotides are TGTGCCAGCAGGACCGGGACAGGGGGTGTCTACGAGCAGTACTTC. Amino acids: CASRTGTGGVYEQYF.

This clonotype was seen a few times. The V gene is TRBV20-1, the J gene TRBJ2-1; D is undetermined. V was clipped by 4 bases and J by 5 bases, with 18 bases between them. Germline CDR1 is DFQATT and CDR2 is SNEGSKA (reference sequence). The CDR3 sequence is 15 residues long. CDR3 region: CSANLVFVGHNEQFF. CDR3 in DNA: TGCAGTGCTAACTTGGTGTTTGTAGGCCACAATGAGCAGTTCTTC.

This clonotype appeared a few times. The CDR3 nucleotides are TGTGCCAGCAGCTCCGGACAGGGGGGCACCGGGGAGCTGTTTTTT. Protein product: CASSSGQGGTGELFF. The chain joins TRBV7-6 to TRBJ2-2, with 10 bases lining up with TRBD1. The ends lost 4 bases at V and 4 bases at J; junction bases unmatched: 3. The CDR3 totals 15 residues. The germline gives CDR1 SGHVS, CDR2 FNYEAQ.

V and J are TRBV4-1 and TRBJ2-1; a weak D match, TRBD2 (5 bases). The germline V gene encodes CDR1 MGHRA and CDR2 YSYEKL. There are 16 residues in the CDR3. V lost 5 bases and J 0 bases, leaving 14 bases between the germline ends. CDR3 nucleotide sequence: TGCGCCAGCAGCTGGGAGACTACGCCCTCCTACAATGAGCAGTTCTTC. It yields the protein CASSWETTPSYNEQFF.

This clonotype was counted only a few times. V and J are TRBV28 and TRBJ1-1; TRBD1 matches at 10 bases. Germline loops: CDR1 MDHEN, CDR2 SYDVKM. This CDR3 has 14 residues. With 6 bases clipped from V and 3 bases from J, the junction kept 4 bases outside the gene matches. CDR3 in amino acids: CASSSGQGDTEAFF. The CDR3 DNA sequence: TGTGCCAGCAGCTCCGGACAGGGGGACACTGAAGCTTTCTTT. The complete variable domain, with remaining parts taken from reference TRBV28 and TRBJ1-1, reads DVKVTQSSRYLVKRTGEKVFLECVQDMDHENMFWYRQDPGLGLRLIYFSYDVKMKEKGDIPEGYSVSREKKERFSLILESASTNQTSMYLCASSSGQGDTEAFFGQGTRLTVV.

The V gene is TRBV11-1, the J gene TRBJ2-1; 12 bases align to TRBD2. V shed 5 bases, J shed 4 bases, and the junction held 18 bases outside the gene matches. Per the germline V gene, CDR1 is SGHAT and CDR2 is FQDESV (reference sequence). The CDR3 is made up of 20 amino acids. The DNA for the CDR3 is TGTGCCAGCAGCCCTCACGGACTAGCGGGATCGCTGGAGGGGTACAATGAGCAGTTCTTC. As protein: CASSPHGLAGSLEGYNEQFF.

In its sample, this clonotype was seen a few times. The CDR3 nucleotides read TGTGCCAGCAGCCAGGCGGGGGGTGTAGCTTTCTTT. It codes for CASSQAGGVAFF. The J gene is TRBJ1-1, the V gene TRBV12-3 or TRBV12-4, with D maybe TRBD1 (5 bases). The V end was cut by 6 bases, the J end by 10 bases, with 15 bases between. This CDR3 region has 12 residues.

This chain connects TRBV6-5 to TRBJ2-5; a weak D match, TRBD2 (6 bases). The CDR3 is made up of 14 amino acids. V lost 4 bases to trimming and J lost 0 bases, with 9 bases between them. The V gene's germline CDR1 is MNHEY and CDR2 SVGAGI. CDR3 sequence (DNA): TGTGCCAGCAGTTTTCGGAGGGACCAAGAGACCCAGTACTTC. Protein sequence: CASSFRRDQETQYF.

The CDR3 DNA reads as TGTGCCAGCAGCTCTACACCTAACACCTTC. Protein: CASSSTPNTF. This chain links TRBV7-9 with TRBJ1-2; D remains ambiguous. This CDR3 region has 10 residues. Germline V gene sequence: CDR1 SEHNR, CDR2 FQNEAQ (reference sequence). Trimming took off 4 bases at V and 12 bases at J, with 9 bases between the two ends.

This chain links TRBV11-1 with TRBJ2-1; D unclear. The germline V gene encodes CDR1 SGHAT and CDR2 FQDESV (reference sequence). CDR3 size: 12 residues. Trimming shortened V by 3 bases and J by 6 bases, and 6 bases separated the two germline ends. This CDR3 is CASSFDFNEQFF. Here the CDR3 DNA reads TGTGCCAGCAGCTTCGACTTCAATGAGCAGTTCTTC. Combining the CDR3 with reference TRBV11-1 and TRBJ2-1 gives the whole variable domain EAEVAQSPRYKITEKSQAVAFWCDPISGHATLYWYRQILGQGPELLVQFQDESVVDDSQLPKDRFSAERLKGVDSTLKIQPAELGDSAMYLCASSFDFNEQFFGPGTRLTVL.

The chain employs TRBV11-2 and TRBJ2-7; 14 nucleotides match TRBD2. This CDR3 spans 17 amino acids. Losses at the gene ends were 4 bases for V and 5 bases for J; bases not matched to a gene: 10. Germline V lookup: CDR1 SGHAT, CDR2 FQNNGV. The CDR3 loop reads CASSSGLAGVLLDEQYF. The CDR3 DNA follows: TGTGCCAGCAGCTCGGGACTAGCGGGAGTACTCCTCGACGAGCAGTACTTC.

A few counts support this clonotype. The J gene is TRBJ1-2, the V gene TRBV28; unclear D gene. Trimming took 3 bases from V and 12 from J, leaving 14 bases between them. CDR3 length: 12 residues. In germline, CDR1 is MDHEN, CDR2 SYDVKM. The CDR3 reads CASSLPVGPHTF. The CDR3 nucleotides read TGTGCCAGCAGTTTGCCCGTAGGGCCCCACACCTTC.

V is TRBV6-5 and J is TRBJ2-6, with 7 bases matching TRBD1. The CDR3 totals 15 residues. Germline V CDR1 and CDR2: MNHEY, SVGAGI. Trimming took 6 bases from V and 0 from J; bases not matched to a gene: 2. The CDR3 DNA reads TGTGCCAGCAGCACAGGGGACTCTGGGGCCAACGTCCTGACTTTC. Translating it yields CASSTGDSGANVLTF.

The rearrangement uses TRBV6-5 and TRBJ1-5; D is unresolved. Germline-derived CDR1 and CDR2 are MNHEY and SVGAGI. The V and J ends lost 0 bases and 3 bases respectively, with 6 bases between them. This CDR3 comprises 14 residues. The CDR3 sequence: CASSYSQNNQPQHF. The CDR3 region has the DNA TGTGCCAGCAGTTACTCCCAGAACAATCAGCCCCAGCATTTT.

The chain is built from TRBV10-3 and TRBJ2-5, with D tentatively TRBD1 or TRBD2 (5 bases each). Germline-derived CDR1 and CDR2 are ENHRY and SYGVKD. The CDR3 is 13 residues long. The V and J ends lost 3 bases and 2 bases respectively, with 7 bases between them. The CDR3 region is CAISDGAQETQYF. The DNA of the CDR3 is TGTGCCATCAGTGACGGGGCTCAAGAGACCCAGTACTTC.

The chain employs TRBV5-6 and TRBJ2-3, with 9 bases that match TRBD2. Germline-derived CDR1 and CDR2 are SGHDT and YYEEEE. V trimming: 1 base; J trimming: 5 bases; junction bases outside the gene matches: 8. This CDR3 has 16 residues. The DNA of the CDR3 is TGTGCCAGCAGCTTGAGGAGCGGGGGGCCGGTAGATACGCAGTATTTT. It specifies CASSLRSGGPVDTQYF.

This clonotype was picked up a small number of times. This chain uses TRBV27 with TRBJ2-6; TRBD1 might be the D (6 bases). V was trimmed by 3 bases and J by 0 bases, leaving 15 bases between them. The CDR3 runs 18 residues. The V gene's germline CDR1 is MNHEY and CDR2 SMNVEV (reference sequence). DNA of the CDR3: TGTGCCAGCAGTTTGAAGGACAGCTCCCTCTCTGGGGCCAACGTCCTGACTTTC. This codes for CASSLKDSSLSGANVLTF.

This clonotype was found a few times. Here the CDR3 reads CASSFASGAYEQFF. CDR3 nucleotides: TGTGCCAGCAGCTTCGCTAGCGGGGCCTATGAGCAGTTCTTC. This sequence joins TRBV12-3 or TRBV12-4 and TRBJ2-1; 9 bases are a match to TRBD2. Unmatched junction bases numbered 8, after V lost 6 bases and J lost 8 bases. CDR3 length: 14 amino acids.